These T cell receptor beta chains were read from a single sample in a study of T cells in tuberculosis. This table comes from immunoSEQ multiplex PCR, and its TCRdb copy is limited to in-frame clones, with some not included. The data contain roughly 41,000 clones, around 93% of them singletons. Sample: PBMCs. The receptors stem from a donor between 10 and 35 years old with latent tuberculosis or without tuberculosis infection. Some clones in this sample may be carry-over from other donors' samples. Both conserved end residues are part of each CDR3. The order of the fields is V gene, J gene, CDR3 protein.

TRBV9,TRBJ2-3,CASSEAGAGGTDTQYF
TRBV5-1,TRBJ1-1,CASSLTAGGGSAFF
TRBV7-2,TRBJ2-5,CASSLVGTGETQYF
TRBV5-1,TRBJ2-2,CASNPRGRNTGELFF
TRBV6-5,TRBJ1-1,CASSNDRENTEAFF
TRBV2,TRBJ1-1,CASSQTRGGDTEAFF
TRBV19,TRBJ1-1,CATDRGNTEAFF
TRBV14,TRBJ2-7,CASSQRDSYEQYF
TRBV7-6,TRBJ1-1,CASSPLGLTEAFF
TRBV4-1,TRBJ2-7,CASSRGQGAEEQYF
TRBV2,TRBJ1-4,CASSGRPEKLFF
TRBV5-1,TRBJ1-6,CASSLAREGNSPLHF
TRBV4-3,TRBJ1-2,CASSQDLGAFRDYGYTF
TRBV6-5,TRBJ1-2,CASSTVTGGDGYTF
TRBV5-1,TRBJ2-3,CASSLEGLAGGGYTQYF
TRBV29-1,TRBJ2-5,CSVEGALVGETQYF
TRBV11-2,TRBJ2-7,CASSLGQGAGGYEQYF
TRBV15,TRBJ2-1,CATSRGERNEQFF
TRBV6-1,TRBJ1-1,CASSEAWQMNTEAFF
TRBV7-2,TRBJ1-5,CASSPQGGDQPQHF
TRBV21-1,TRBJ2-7,CASSPRGRNEQYF
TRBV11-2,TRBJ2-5,CASSPRQETQYF
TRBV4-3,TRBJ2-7,CASSQEDSHYEQYF
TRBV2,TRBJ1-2,CASSDRDLFGYTF
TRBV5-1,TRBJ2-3,CASSLAGQQLDTQYF
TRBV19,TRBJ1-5,CASSGQGGQPQHF
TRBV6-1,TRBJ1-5,CASSEAGNRDQPQHF
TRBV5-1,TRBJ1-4,CASSPTGGFDEKLFF
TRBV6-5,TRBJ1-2,CASSPLSNSYGYTF
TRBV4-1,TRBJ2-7,CASSHSIGLMSSYEQYF
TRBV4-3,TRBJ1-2,CASSQDWSYNGYTF
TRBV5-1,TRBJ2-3,CASSYPRGQSTDTQYF
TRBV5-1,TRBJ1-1,CASSLGLGSGTEAFF
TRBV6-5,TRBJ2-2,CASSAGQGTGELFF
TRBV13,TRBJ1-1,CASRLTGQTPNTEAFF
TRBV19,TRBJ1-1,CASTRTVNTEAFF
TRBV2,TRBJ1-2,CASTLGDGYTF
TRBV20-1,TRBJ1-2,CSASTDNGYTF
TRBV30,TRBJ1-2,CAWETGPARNYGYTF
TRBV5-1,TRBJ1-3,CASSLGGAGGNTIYF
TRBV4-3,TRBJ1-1,CASSAQGNTEAFF
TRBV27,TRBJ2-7,CASSLSVRAYEQYF
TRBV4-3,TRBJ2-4,CASSQDGGRGSSKNIQYF
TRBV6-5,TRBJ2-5,CASSYSRLQETQYF
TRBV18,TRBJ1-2,CASSEDRGYGYTF
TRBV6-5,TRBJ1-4,CASSFGQFNEKLFF
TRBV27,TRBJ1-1,CASRRTGVGTEAFF
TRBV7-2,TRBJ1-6,CASREQGGNSPLHF
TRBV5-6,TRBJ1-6,CASSFPSPGSPLHF
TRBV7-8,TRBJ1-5,CASSTTGGGYNQPQHF